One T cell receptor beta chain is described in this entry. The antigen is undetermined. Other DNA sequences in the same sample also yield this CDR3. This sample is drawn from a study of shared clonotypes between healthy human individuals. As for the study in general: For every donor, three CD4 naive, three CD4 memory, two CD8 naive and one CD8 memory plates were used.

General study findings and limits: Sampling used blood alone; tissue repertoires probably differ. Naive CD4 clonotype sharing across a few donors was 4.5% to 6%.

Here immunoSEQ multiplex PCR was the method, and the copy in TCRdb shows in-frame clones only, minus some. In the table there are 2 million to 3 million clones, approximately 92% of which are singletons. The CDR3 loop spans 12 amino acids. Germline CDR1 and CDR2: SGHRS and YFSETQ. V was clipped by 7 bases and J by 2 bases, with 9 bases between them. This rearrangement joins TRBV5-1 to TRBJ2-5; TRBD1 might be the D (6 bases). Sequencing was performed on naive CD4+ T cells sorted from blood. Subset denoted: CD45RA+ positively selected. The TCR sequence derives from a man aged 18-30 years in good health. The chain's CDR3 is CASRTDQETQYF. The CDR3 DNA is TGCGCCAGCCGGACAGATCAAGAGACCCAGTACTTC.